This entry features one T cell receptor (beta chain) sequence. Its antigen remains unidentified. The germline gives CDR1 SGHTA, CDR2 FQGNSA. This CDR3 contains 15 residues. With 0 bases removed from V and 0 bases from J, the gap between germline ends came to 7 bases. RNA, at roughly 0.45 to 1 ug, was reverse transcribed with random hexamers. With immunoSEQ multiplex PCR, TCR beta CDR3 was amplified across 54 Vbeta and 13 Jbeta. MiXCR, applied by TCRdb to the immunoSEQ multiplex PCR reads, yields one record per CDR3 protein. The sample contains about 180,000 distinct CDR3 sequences, roughly 94% of which appear only once. TEMRA cells were enriched by FACS, while CD8+ and CD4+ T cells were obtained through a negative isolation that was performed magnetically. This entry comes from a study of CD8 T cells in Susac syndrome. Across the study: Patients with Susac syndrome were, at the time of blood collection, therapy-naive, maintained on corticosteroids, or maintained on intravenous immunoglobulin alone. Study-wide points: The Susac syndrome CD4+ T cell repertoires displayed no clonal expansion.

The chain joins TRBV7-2 to TRBJ2-3; D perhaps matches TRBD2 (6 bases). This sequence originates from a human donor with Susac syndrome. Material for sequencing was CD4+ T cells from PBMCs. CDR3 DNA: TGTGCCAGCAGCTTAGCGGGGGGAAGCACAGATACGCAGTATTTT. This translates into CASSLAGGSTDTQYF.